The rows below give T cell receptor beta chains drawn from one sample of a study of cytomegalovirus exposure and HLA in healthy donors. Using immunoSEQ multiplex PCR, the repertoire was profiled, and TCRdb retains in-frame clones only, with some absent. The sample has 190,000 or so clones. Sequenced: PBMCs. Receptors originate from a boy younger than 18 in good health and CMV-seronegative. Each CDR3 is given without its conserved first and last residue. The D gene is left open where the match is weak.

v_call d_call cdr3_aa
TRBV5-1 TRBD2 ASTATSGGNEQF
TRBV27 TRBD1 ASSLRQGGNTEAF
TRBV7-3 - ASSLGSGTEAF
TRBV27 - ASSPNGGPQH
TRBV29-1 - SVDVGDSYEQC
TRBV5-6 TRBD1 ASSWWDRGYEQY
TRBV9 - ASSEADRLGDEQF
TRBV11-2 - ASSLDPRAAEAF
TRBV2 TRBD2 ASRPGLAGGQVNTDTQY
TRBV28 TRBD1 ASRGPGQGQPQH
TRBV6-6 TRBD2 ASSSSGGSSYNEQF
TRBV11-2 - ASSLGSRDYEQY
TRBV5-6 - ASSTTGTRYEQY
TRBV6-5 TRBD1 ASSYSRDRWEQF
TRBV4-1 - ASSLTSWTSTDTQY
TRBV7-9 - ASSLVGGSYEQY
TRBV7-2 - ASSLRAGINEKLF
TRBV7-2 TRBD2 ASSLVGTSGADTQY
TRBV11-2 TRBD2 ASSLAQALADEQETQY
TRBV18 - ASSPPSIGTEAF
TRBV11-1 - ASSLGQWEAEAF
TRBV6-5 - ASRRGGNQPQH
TRBV7-6 - ASSSDSYNSPLH
TRBV5-1 TRBD1 ASREDREATEAF
TRBV7-2 TRBD2 ASSVGTSKDTQY
TRBV19 - ASSIGVPGVEKLF
TRBV10-3 TRBD1 AIRETGVGNTIY
TRBV6-5 TRBD1 ASSKGQGISYEQY
TRBV11-3 - ASSFGSGYNEQF
TRBV4-1 - ASSQGNRADVTEAF
TRBV5-6 - ASSLGGDSGNTIY
TRBV5-1 - ASSLETGWAGELF
TRBV11-2 - ASSLQGAVIYGYT
TRBV6-1 TRBD2 ASAAGGEQY
TRBV15 - ATSRGGDEGYT
TRBV4-3 TRBD1 ASGQDGTAGEGYT
TRBV4-2 TRBD1 ASSQVTTGAHEQY
TRBV7-9 - ASSLEAGSDTQY
TRBV5-1 - ASSPETGLFTDTQY
TRBV28 - ASSLVYIGLSNYGYT
TRBV30 - AWSVVSVNYGYT
TRBV11-2 - ASSLPVSDTQY
TRBV4-3 - ASSQDYRGNTEAF
TRBV27 - ASSLAGEGGYT
TRBV7-3 - ASSPGPAEPQH
TRBV27 TRBD2 ASSLSGRGFYEQY
TRBV5-6 - ASSWRVGETQY
TRBV7-8 - ASTPAGSYGYT
TRBV6-1 - ASRVEGFSGNTIY
TRBV29-1 TRBD1 SVEKDRAYGYT
TRBV4-1 - ASSQEARANYGYT
TRBV7-3 TRBD1 ASSRQGVGGELF
TRBV5-5 - ASSFAGSAMNTEAF
TRBV11-2 - ASSVSGTIYEQY
TRBV18 - ASSPDRGGYT